Following are 31 T cell receptor beta chains from one sample sequenced in a study of blood T cell repertoires in COVID-19. The repertoire was sequenced with immunoSEQ multiplex PCR; TCRdb's copy has only in-frame clones and lacks some. The data hold some 180,000 clones, with around 81% observed a single time. The sequencing input was peripheral blood. These receptors came from a woman aged 40-49 years with COVID-19, enrolled during active disease.

The CDR3 DNA follows: TGTGCCAGCAGCTCAATTCAGTCCGGGGAGCTGTTTTTT. Translation: CASSSIQSGELFF. The V call is TRBV5-5, the J call TRBJ2-2; D not resolved. Germline V gene data show CDR1 as SGHKS and CDR2 as YYEKEE (reference sequence). This CDR3 is built from 13 residues. Trimming removed 3 bases at V and 6 bases at J, with 9 bases between.

V gene TRBV6-2 or TRBV6-3 combines with J gene TRBJ2-3; 9 bases match TRBD2. Germline V CDR1 and CDR2: MNHEY, SVGEGT. With V trimmed by 2 bases and J by 6 bases, 15 bases remained unmatched. The CDR3 contains 18 residues. CDR3 loop: CASSYPPPLAGRSDTQYF. CDR3 DNA: TGTGCCAGCAGTTACCCCCCCCCGCTAGCGGGGCGTTCTGATACGCAGTATTTT.

A single count supports this clone. This chain uses TRBV9 with TRBJ1-1, with 7 bases fitting TRBD1. The CDR3 runs 14 residues. From germline, CDR1 is SGDLS and CDR2 YYNGEE. The junction had 10 bases not matched to a gene; V was cut back by 3 bases and J by 8 bases. The CDR3 is CASSDRDSPTEAFF. Here the CDR3 DNA reads TGTGCCAGCAGCGACCGGGACAGCCCGACCGAAGCTTTCTTT.

The chain couples TRBV2 to TRBJ2-3; tentatively, D is TRBD2 (6 bases). The ends were cut back, 2 bases at V and 2 bases at J, with 17 bases in the middle. The length of the CDR3 is 17 residues. Germline V lookup: CDR1 SNHLY, CDR2 FYNNEI. DNA for the CDR3: TGTGCCAGCAGTGAATGGGGGGATGAGTCGGTCACAGATACGCAGTATTTT. Translating it yields CASSEWGDESVTDTQYF.

The genes are TRBV6-5 and TRBJ1-2; TRBD1 is a possible D gene (6 bases). V was cut by 5 bases and J by 5 bases, with 15 bases left in between. Germline CDR1 reads MNHEY; CDR2 reads SVGAGI. This CDR3 has 14 amino acids. CDR3 in amino acids: CASSKTGRSYGYTF. As DNA, the CDR3 is TGTGCCAGCAGTAAGACAGGTCGGTCGTATGGCTACACCTTC.

The gene calls are TRBV12-3 or TRBV12-4 and TRBJ1-4; D might be TRBD1 (5 bases). Trimming took off 0 bases at V and 7 bases at J, with 6 bases between the two ends. This CDR3 has 13 residues. CDR3 bases: TGTGCCAGCAGTTTAGCGGGGGGTGAAAAACTGTTTTTT. Amino acid sequence: CASSLAGGEKLFF.

The chain is built from TRBV7-8 and TRBJ2-1; TRBD1 matches 8 bases. Per the germline V gene, CDR1 is SGHVS and CDR2 is FQNEAQ. J lost 8 bases, V lost 5 bases, and 11 bases had no gene match. This CDR3 comprises 15 residues. The CDR3 nucleotides read TGTGCCAGCAGCCAAGGGACAGGCGGAGGCGATGAGCAGTTCTTC. Encoded protein: CASSQGTGGGDEQFF.

The chain carries TRBV29-1 and TRBJ2-7; D is perhaps TRBD2 (5 bases). Germline V lookup: CDR1 SQVTM, CDR2 ANQGSEA. V was shortened by 5 bases and J by 1 base, with 12 bases between the two germline ends. The CDR3 totals 13 residues. CDR3 in amino acids: CSVTPSFSYEQYF. As DNA, the CDR3 is TGCAGCGTTACTCCTAGCTTTTCCTACGAGCAGTACTTC.

The rearrangement joins TRBV28 to TRBJ2-7; D perhaps matches TRBD1 (5 bases). V lost 5 bases and J 7 bases, leaving 9 bases between the germline ends. The germline V gene has CDR1 MDHEN and CDR2 SYDVKM. This CDR3 comprises 11 residues. Here the CDR3 DNA reads TGTGCCAGCAGTACACGGACAGAGCAGTACTTC. Its protein product is CASSTRTEQYF.

This clone was recorded a few times. The J gene is TRBJ2-2, the V gene TRBV3-1 (or the pseudogene TRBV3-2), with D unclear. The CDR3 runs to 11 residues. The germline V gene has CDR1 LGHDT and CDR2 YNNKEL (reference sequence). V dropped 4 bases and J dropped 8 bases, with 5 bases sitting between them. In DNA form, the CDR3 reads TGTGCCAGCAGCCTCTTTGGGGAGCTGTTTTTT. Translated: CASSLFGELFF.

The V call is TRBV9, the J call TRBJ2-2; TRBD1 matches at 10 bases. Germline-derived CDR1 and CDR2 are SGDLS and YYNGEE. The CDR3 is made up of 18 amino acids. Trimming took 5 bases from V and 12 from J; bases not matched to a gene: 22. The CDR3 region has the DNA TGTGCCAGCAGAGACGACAGGGGGCCCTCATGGGAACCGGGGAAGCTGTTTTTT. Protein: CASRDDRGPSWEPGKLFF.

This clone was counted a few times. This chain joins TRBV19 and TRBJ1-2; 7 bases are a match to TRBD1. Germline V lookup: CDR1 LNHDA, CDR2 SQIVND (reference sequence). The CDR3 spans 12 residues. V was pared by 5 bases and J by 7 bases, with 4 bases of the junction left unmatched. CDR3 protein: CASSVYRGGYTF. CDR3 bases: TGTGCCAGTAGTGTCTACAGGGGTGGCTACACCTTC. The full variable domain, rest sourced from reference TRBV19 and TRBJ1-2, is DGGITQSPKYLFRKEGQNVTLSCEQNLNHDAMYWYRQDPGQGLRLIYYSQIVNDFQKGDIAEGYSVSREKKESFPLTVTSAQKNPTAFYLCASSVYRGGYTFGSGTRLTVV.

The chain couples TRBV11-3 to TRBJ2-7, with D possibly being TRBD2 (6 bases). The V gene lost 5 bases and the J gene lost 4 bases, with 12 bases spanning the gap. The germline CDR1 and CDR2 sequences are SGHNT and YENEEA. The CDR3 extends over 13 amino acids. DNA of the CDR3: TGTGCCAGCAGCCCAGCCGGGAGTTACGAGCAGTACTTC. This encodes CASSPAGSYEQYF.

The chain links TRBV20-1 to TRBJ2-1; TRBD2 might be the D (5 bases). Trimming removed 0 bases from V and 9 bases from J, with 6 bases in between. Germline CDR1 reads DFQATT; CDR2 reads SNEGSKA (reference sequence). The CDR3 is 11 residues long. CDR3 sequence: CSAREGGEQFF. CDR3 in DNA: TGCAGTGCTAGAGAAGGAGGTGAGCAGTTCTTC.

The rearrangement uses TRBV9 and TRBJ2-7, with 9 bases matching TRBD2. With 2 bases clipped from V and 4 bases from J, the junction kept 7 bases outside the gene matches. Germline assignment: CDR1 SGDLS and CDR2 YYNGEE. The CDR3 sequence is 15 residues long. CDR3 region: CASSVAVAGAYEQYF. The CDR3 nucleotides read TGTGCCAGCAGCGTGGCAGTAGCGGGAGCTTACGAGCAGTACTTC. Combining the CDR3 with reference TRBV9 and TRBJ2-7 gives the whole variable domain DSGVTQTPKHLITATGQRVTLRCSPRSGDLSVYWYQQSLDQGLQFLIQYYNGEERAKGNILERFSAQQFPDLHSELNLSSLELGDSALYFCASSVAVAGAYEQYFGPGTRLTVT.

The chain uses TRBV12-3 or TRBV12-4 and TRBJ1-5; possible D gene TRBD1, 6 bases. Trimming stripped 6 bases from V and 9 bases from J, with 15 bases between. The CDR3 contains 13 residues. In DNA, the CDR3 is TGTGCCAGCAGGGAACAGGGTCTCGGGCCCCAGCATTTT. Protein: CASREQGLGPQHF.

The chain couples TRBV3-1 (or the pseudogene TRBV3-2) to TRBJ2-7; the match to TRBD2 covers 12 bases. Trimming removed 2 bases from V and 9 bases from J; junction bases left unmatched: 2. This CDR3 contains 13 residues. Germline lookup yields CDR1 LGHDT and CDR2 YNNKEL (reference sequence). CDR3 nucleotide sequence: TGTGCCAGCAGCCAACTACTAGCGGGAGGGCAGTACTTC. It codes for CASSQLLAGGQYF.

The J gene is TRBJ1-2, the V gene TRBV3-1 (or the pseudogene TRBV3-2); TRBD1 is a possible D gene (5 bases). The germline V gene has CDR1 LGHDT and CDR2 YNNKEL (reference sequence). This CDR3 has 15 amino acids. Trimming cost V 0 bases and J 4 bases, with 12 bases left between them. The CDR3 sequence is CASSQDSRTIYGYTF. Here the CDR3 DNA reads TGTGCCAGCAGCCAAGACTCGCGGACAATCTATGGCTACACCTTC.

The gene calls are TRBV15 and TRBJ1-4; 8 positions match TRBD1. The CDR3 covers 16 residues. The trim removed 5 bases at V and 2 bases at J, leaving 7 bases unmatched. Germline V lookup: CDR1 LNHNV, CDR2 YYDKDF (reference sequence). The CDR3 bases are TGTGCCACCAGCGGATTCGACAGGGGCACTAATGAAAAACTGTTTTTT. Translated, it gives CATSGFDRGTNEKLFF.

This clone was seen repeatedly, ten times or more. The V call is TRBV2, the J call TRBJ1-2, with a possible D match to TRBD1 (5 bases). The V and J ends lost 1 base and 6 bases respectively, with 9 bases between them. This CDR3 has 13 residues. CDR1 and CDR2 from the germline V gene are SNHLY and FYNNEI. The DNA for the CDR3 is TGTGCCAGCAGTGAAGAGGGCAGGGATGGCTACACCTTC. It codes for CASSEEGRDGYTF. The complete variable domain, with remaining parts taken from reference TRBV2 and TRBJ1-2, reads EPEVTQTPSHQVTQMGQEVILRCVPISNHLYFYWYRQILGQKVEFLVSFYNNEISEKSEIFDDQFSVERPDGSNFTLKIRSTKLEDSAMYFCASSEEGRDGYTFGSGTRLTVV.

This sequence joins TRBV4-1 and TRBJ2-7, with 8 bases matching TRBD1. The CDR3 spans 15 residues. The junction had 8 bases not matched to a gene; V was cut back by 4 bases and J by 3 bases. The germline V gene encodes CDR1 MGHRA and CDR2 YSYEKL. The CDR3 sequence: CASSLSAQGDYEQYF. CDR3 sequence (DNA): TGCGCCAGCAGCCTCTCTGCACAGGGGGACTACGAGCAGTACTTC.

The rearrangement uses TRBV19 and TRBJ2-1, with 9 bases that match TRBD1. The CDR3 is 15 residues long. Germline V lookup: CDR1 LNHDA, CDR2 SQIVND (reference sequence). The V segment lost 4 bases and the J segment 6 bases; nucleotides outside the gene matches: 7. In nucleotides, the CDR3 is TGTGCCAGTAGTAGATCCGGGACAGGGAGCAATGAGCAGTTCTTC. Its translation: CASSRSGTGSNEQFF.

The chain uses TRBV7-8 and TRBJ1-1; 8 bases are a match to TRBD1. Trimming removed 3 bases from V and 5 bases from J; junction bases left unmatched: 8. CDR1 is SGHVS, CDR2 FQNEAQ, per germline. The CDR3 spans 15 residues. DNA of the CDR3: TGTGCCAGCAGCTTGCGGACAGGGTATAATACTGAAGCTTTCTTT. Its translation: CASSLRTGYNTEAFF.

The rearrangement uses TRBV6-5 and TRBJ1-2; D unclear. Germline assignment: CDR1 MNHEY and CDR2 SVGAGI. The CDR3 has 13 amino acids. V lost 2 bases and J lost 6, with 10 bases in between. In DNA, the CDR3 is TGTGCCAGCAGTTACGGGAGATTCGATGGCTACACCTTC. Protein product: CASSYGRFDGYTF.

A remark on this clone: Different DNA sequences within this sample yield the same CDR3. The rearrangement joins TRBV5-4 to TRBJ2-2; 7 bases are a match to TRBD1. Germline-derived CDR1 and CDR2 are SGHNT and YYREEE (reference sequence). V lost 0 bases, J lost 6 bases, and 2 bases stayed unmatched. The CDR3 has 14 residues. In nucleotides, the CDR3 is TGTGCCAGCAGCTTGGGTCAGGGGGCCGGGGAGCTGTTTTTT. Amino acids: CASSLGQGAGELFF.

This clone was detected only once. This sequence joins TRBV6-5 and TRBJ1-3; D is uncertain. This CDR3 spans 15 amino acids. Germline V lookup: CDR1 MNHEY, CDR2 SVGAGI. V shed 1 base and J shed 0 bases, with 7 bases lying between them. The CDR3 loop is CASSYYGSSGNTIYF. CDR3 nucleotide sequence: TGTGCCAGCAGTTACTACGGTTCCTCTGGAAACACCATATATTTT.

This clone was counted only a few times. The genes are TRBV4-2 and TRBJ1-5; D gene uncertain. V lost 1 base, J lost 0 bases, and 10 bases lay in between. Germline CDR1 is LGHNA and CDR2 is YNFKEQ. The CDR3 sequence is 16 residues long. The CDR3: CASSQVTANSNQPQHF. In DNA, the CDR3 is TGTGCCAGCAGCCAAGTCACAGCTAATAGCAATCAGCCCCAGCATTTT.

As to this clone: Other nucleotide sequences in the sample specify the same CDR3. V is TRBV19 and J is TRBJ2-2; D unclear. Germline CDR1 is LNHDA and CDR2 is SQIVND (reference sequence). Trimming removed 2 bases from V and 0 bases from J, with 7 bases in between. The CDR3 covers 15 residues. CDR3 sequence reads: CASSILAANTGELFF. The CDR3 nucleotides are TGTGCCAGTAGTATATTGGCAGCGAACACCGGGGAGCTGTTTTTT.

The gene calls are TRBV5-5 and TRBJ1-5; TRBD1 agrees at 7 bases. This CDR3 has 15 amino acids. The V segment lost 2 bases and the J segment 7 bases; nucleotides outside the gene matches: 9. CDR1 is SGHKS and CDR2 is YYEKEE in the germline V gene (reference sequence). CDR3 region: CASSFQQGRGQPQHF. CDR3 in DNA: TGTGCCAGCAGCTTCCAACAGGGGCGCGGGCAGCCCCAGCATTTT. Looking up the rest from reference TRBV5-5 and TRBJ1-5 gives the full variable domain: DAGVTQSPTHLIKTRGQQVTLRCSPISGHKSVSWYQQVLGQGPQFIFQYYEKEERGRGNFPDRFSARQFPNYSSELNVNALLLGDSALYLCASSFQQGRGQPQHFGDGTRLSIL.

The chain has TRBV4-1 and TRBJ2-7; 9 bases line up with TRBD2. The V segment lost 2 bases and the J segment 9 bases; nucleotides outside the gene matches: 11. Germline CDR1 and CDR2: MGHRA and YSYEKL. The CDR3 spans 15 residues. CDR3 loop: CASSQSPSGASRQYF. The DNA for the CDR3 is TGCGCCAGCAGCCAATCCCCTAGCGGGGCCTCGCGGCAGTACTTC.

V is TRBV9 and J is TRBJ1-6; D is possibly TRBD1 (5 bases). This CDR3 has 16 amino acids. Trimming pared 2 bases from V and 9 bases from J, leaving 18 bases between. Germline CDR1 SGDLS, CDR2 YYNGEE. As DNA, the CDR3 is TGTGCCAGCAGCGTCTCTAGTTATGGGGGAGGTTCACCCCTCCACTTT. Its protein is CASSVSSYGGGSPLHF.